These 24 T cell receptor beta chains were sequenced from one sample in a study of CXCR3-negative and CXCR3-positive naive CD8 T cells. The TRB cDNA libraries were prepared by 5' RACE with UMI labels. TCRdb reprocessed the 5' RACE reads, keeping one entry per CDR3 protein, no DNA. The specimen's table records approximately 140,000 distinct CDR3 sequences. These receptors are not linked to any known antigen. Regarding the study as a whole: For CXCR3-positive naive cells, TRB CDR3s were more hydrophobic than those of CXCR3-negative naive cells.

Material: naive CXCR3+ CD8+ T cells from blood. The subset here: CD45RO-CCR7+CD27+CD95- naive CD8+ T cells expressing CXCR3 (TNR3+). The receptors derive from a human donor in good health. Some clones in this sample may be carry-over from other donors' samples.

The chain links TRBV5-1 to TRBJ1-1. CDR3 length equals 14 residues. The germline V gene encodes CDR1 SGHRS and CDR2 YFSETQ. The CDR3 sequence: CASSLARGGTEAFF. The variable domain in full, completed from reference TRBV5-1 and TRBJ1-1, reads KAGVTQTPRYLIKTRGQQVTLSCSPISGHRSVSWYQQTPGQGLQFLFEYFSETQRNKGNFPGRFSGRQFSNSRSEMNVSTLELGDSALYLCASSLARGGTEAFFGQGTRLTVV.

The J gene is TRBJ2-1, the V gene TRBV6-2 or TRBV6-3. Germline assignment: CDR1 MNHEY and CDR2 SVGEGT. The CDR3 spans 12 residues. CDR3 protein: CASSPLRHEQFF.

The J gene is TRBJ1-6, the V gene TRBV5-1. Germline CDR1 and CDR2: SGHRS and YFSETQ. There are 12 residues in the CDR3. The CDR3 reads CASSLGDSPLHF. The complete variable domain, with remaining parts taken from reference TRBV5-1 and TRBJ1-6, reads KAGVTQTPRYLIKTRGQQVTLSCSPISGHRSVSWYQQTPGQGLQFLFEYFSETQRNKGNFPGRFSGRQFSNSRSEMNVSTLELGDSALYLCASSLGDSPLHFGNGTRLTVT.

The genes are TRBV3-1 and TRBJ2-1; TCRdb names TRBD2, which stays unverified in the absence of DNA. Germline values: CDR1 LGHDT, CDR2 YNNKEL (reference sequence). This CDR3 spans 18 amino acids. CDR3 sequence: CASSQGGVAGGPYNEQFF.

The chain couples TRBV29-1 to TRBJ1-6; with no DNA, the TCRdb D assignment of TRBD1 cannot be verified. The CDR3 extends over 14 amino acids. Germline-derived CDR1 and CDR2 are SQVTM and ANQGSEA. CDR3 loop: CSVAGTGVNSPLHF. The full variable domain, its missing parts supplied by reference TRBV29-1 and TRBJ1-6, is SAVISQKPSRDICQRGTSLTIQCQVDSQVTMMFWYRQQPGQSLTLIATANQGSEATYESGFVIDKFPISRPNLTFSTLTVSNMSPEDSSIYLCSVAGTGVNSPLHFGNGTRLTVT.

The CDR3 here is CASSLETGENIQYF. V is TRBV7-9 and J is TRBJ2-4; TCRdb indicates TRBD1, and absent DNA this call remains unverified. There are 14 residues in the CDR3. Germline V CDR1 and CDR2: SEHNR, FQNEAQ (reference sequence).

The chain uses TRBV12-3 or TRBV12-4 and TRBJ2-3; the D gene TCRdb calls, TRBD2, cannot be checked with no DNA. The CDR3 has 15 amino acids. The CDR3 loop is CASSPPTGFPDTQYF.

The chain links TRBV28 to TRBJ2-1. The CDR3 loop spans 13 amino acids. The germline V gene encodes CDR1 MDHEN and CDR2 SYDVKM. The CDR3 protein is CASSTFSYNEQFF.

V and J are TRBV29-1 and TRBJ1-1. The CDR3 contains 14 residues. The germline V gene encodes CDR1 SQVTM and CDR2 ANQGSEA. CDR3 sequence reads: CSVEDQGVNTEAFF.

The chain has TRBV10-3 and TRBJ2-7; the TCRdb D gene call, TRBD1, has no DNA to confirm it. Per germline, CDR1 ENHRY and CDR2 SYGVKD. The CDR3 runs to 14 residues. CDR3: CATWDPDRGGEQYF.

The chain has TRBV12-3 or TRBV12-4 and TRBJ1-4; TCRdb lists TRBD1, though no DNA is available to test this call. The CDR3 runs to 14 residues. CDR3: CASSQGASNEKLFF.

This rearrangement joins TRBV6-2 or TRBV6-3 to TRBJ1-1; TCRdb gives TRBD1 as the D gene, but with no DNA this cannot be confirmed. Germline CDR1 is MNHEY and CDR2 is SVGEGT. The CDR3 length is 14 residues. The CDR3 sequence is CASGPTNQRTEAFF.

The chain links TRBV5-1 to TRBJ2-3; TCRdb's assignment of TRBD1 cannot be checked, as there is no DNA. This CDR3 has 17 residues. CDR1 is SGHRS, CDR2 YFSETQ, per germline. The CDR3 protein is CASSHSGGGSAVDTQYF.

The chain has TRBV12-5 and TRBJ2-7; the TCRdb call, TRBD2, lacks DNA for checking. Germline values: CDR1 LGHNT, CDR2 FRNRAP. The CDR3 is 14 residues long. The CDR3: CASGEGLAVREQYF.

The CDR3 sequence: CSVELGLDENTEAFF. This chain links TRBV29-1 with TRBJ1-1; TCRdb gives TRBD1 as the D gene, but with no DNA this cannot be confirmed. The V gene's germline CDR1 is SQVTM and CDR2 ANQGSEA. The CDR3 is 15 residues long.

V usage is TRBV6-5 and J usage is TRBJ1-2; TCRdb gives TRBD1 as the D gene, but with no DNA this cannot be confirmed. The germline gives CDR1 MNHEY, CDR2 SVGAGI. The CDR3 spans 15 residues. The CDR3 sequence: CASSVRANGDYGYTF.

The chain uses TRBV4-3 and TRBJ2-7; TCRdb proposes TRBD1, but this gene call is untestable without DNA. Germline CDR1 and CDR2: LGHNA and YSLEER. The CDR3 is 15 residues long. CDR3 loop: CASSQDRDGGYEQYF.

The rearrangement uses TRBV29-1 and TRBJ2-1; TCRdb picks TRBD1, but there is no DNA to check that call. CDR1 is SQVTM, CDR2 ANQGSEA, per germline. The CDR3 spans 14 residues. The CDR3: CSARGGSSYNEQFF.

The chain joins TRBV9 to TRBJ2-1; the D call from TCRdb, TRBD1, cannot be confirmed without DNA. The CDR3 extends over 16 amino acids. Germline-derived CDR1 and CDR2 are SGDLS and YYNGEE. This chain's CDR3 is CASSVFGGSSYNEQFF.

The rearrangement uses TRBV5-5 and TRBJ2-2; TCRdb proposes TRBD2, but this gene call is untestable without DNA. The CDR3 sequence is 17 residues long. Germline values: CDR1 SGHKS, CDR2 YYEKEE (reference sequence). The CDR3 region is CASSSTSGGRGTGELFF.

This rearrangement joins TRBV7-2 to TRBJ2-1; TCRdb lists TRBD1, though no DNA is available to test this call. This CDR3 region has 15 residues. Germline loops: CDR1 SGHTA, CDR2 FQGNSA. The CDR3 protein is CASSFINRGYNEQFF.

The CDR3: CASSWEGDRRLLTF. The chain has TRBV5-1 and TRBJ2-6; the D gene TCRdb calls, TRBD1, cannot be checked with no DNA. Germline V lookup: CDR1 SGHRS, CDR2 YFSETQ. This CDR3 comprises 14 residues.

The CDR3 loop is CASSLGSSRWGEQYF. The V and J genes are TRBV11-3 and TRBJ2-7. This CDR3 has 15 amino acids. Germline V gene data show CDR1 as SGHNT and CDR2 as YENEEA.

The chain recombines TRBV29-1 with TRBJ2-2; the D call of TRBD1 rests on TCRdb alone, since no DNA is present to check it. The CDR3 spans 19 residues. Germline lookup yields CDR1 SQVTM and CDR2 ANQGSEA. CDR3: CSVTATPGQGAKGTGELFF.